Each of the 8 T cell receptor beta chains below was sequenced from the same sample in a study of cytomegalovirus exposure and HLA in healthy donors. PCR amplification relied on 60 Vbeta primers (plus 13 Jbeta primers). Sequencing was performed with immunoSEQ multiplex PCR; in TCRdb, only in-frame clones are kept and a portion is missing. The table lists about 160,000 clones, 80% to 85% of them singletons. The source material was PBMCs. The origin of the receptors is a man aged 25-40 years in good health and CMV-seronegative.

This chain connects TRBV21-1 to TRBJ2-7; no DNA check was done on the table's D call, TRBD2. TRBV21-1 is reported as a pseudogene. CDR3 length: 19 amino acids. In DNA form, the CDR3 reads TGTGCCAGCAGCGCGCACCTGGCGGGGAGCGCCCATGGTCCCTACGAGCAGTACTTC. The encoded protein is CASSAHLAGSAHGPYEQYF.

This clone has more than one count but fewer than ten. V is TRBV14 and J is TRBJ1-1, with D perhaps TRBD1 (5 bases). The CDR3 has 17 residues. V shed 0 bases and J shed 3 bases, with 17 bases lying between them. The germline gives CDR1 SGHDN, CDR2 FVKESK. The CDR3 sequence: CASSQEVGGGGDTEAFF. CDR3 coding DNA: TGTGCCAGCAGCCAAGAAGTGGGGGGAGGAGGGGACACTGAAGCTTTCTTT.

The chain combines TRBV19 with TRBJ1-1, with TRBD1 identical over 11 bases. Germline CDR1 LNHDA, CDR2 SQIVND (reference sequence). The CDR3 is 16 amino acids. Losses at the gene ends were 3 bases for V and 2 bases for J; bases not matched to a gene: 5. CDR3 region: CASSMFRTGGNTEAFF. CDR3 DNA: TGTGCCAGTAGTATGTTCCGGACAGGGGGCAACACTGAAGCTTTCTTT.

CDR3 loop: CASSPNGLSAYLNTEAFF. In nucleotides, the CDR3 is TGTGCCAGCAGCCCCAATGGTTTGTCAGCGTATTTGAACACTGAAGCTTTCTTT. The gene calls are TRBV11-2 and TRBJ1-1; D gene uncertain. Looked up from germline, CDR1 is SGHAT and CDR2 is FQNNGV. This CDR3 has 18 amino acids. V was shortened by 5 bases and J by 0 bases, with 22 bases between the two germline ends.

The rearrangement uses TRBV2 and TRBJ2-3; tentatively, D is TRBD2 (5 bases). There are 16 residues in the CDR3. The V end lost 0 bases, the J end lost 2 bases, and 12 bases lay between the germline ends. Germline V gene sequence: CDR1 SNHLY, CDR2 FYNNEI. CDR3 protein: CASSEALEEITDTQYF. Here the CDR3 DNA reads TGTGCCAGCAGTGAAGCTCTGGAGGAGATCACAGATACGCAGTATTTT.

The chain combines TRBV5-1 with TRBJ2-5; 7 bases are a match to TRBD2. Germline lookup yields CDR1 SGHRS and CDR2 YFSETQ. This CDR3 spans 16 amino acids. V was clipped by 1 base and J by 2 bases; unmatched bases: 8. CDR3 sequence reads: CASSLSPSGTQETQYF. The CDR3 DNA follows: TGCGCCAGCAGCTTGTCGCCTAGCGGTACACAAGAGACCCAGTACTTC.

The J gene is TRBJ2-7, the V gene TRBV5-8; a weak D match, TRBD1 (5 bases). The CDR3 extends over 14 amino acids. The V end was cut by 5 bases, the J end by 2 bases, with 14 bases between. Germline CDR1 SGHTS, CDR2 YDEGEE. The CDR3 is CASRKSDTTYEQYF. The CDR3 DNA follows: TGTGCCAGCAGGAAATCGGACACCACCTACGAGCAGTACTTC.

The rearrangement joins TRBV19 to TRBJ1-2; D unclear. V lost 1 base, J lost 5 bases, and 8 bases lay in between. CDR3 length: 13 residues. The germline V gene encodes CDR1 LNHDA and CDR2 SQIVND (reference sequence). CDR3 sequence: CASSIADLYGYTF. Written as DNA, the CDR3 is TGTGCCAGTAGTATAGCAGATTTGTATGGCTACACCTTC.